This passage covers 10 T cell receptor beta chains from one sample sequenced in a study of resident and recirculating memory T cells in vitiligo. Using immunoSEQ multiplex PCR, the repertoire was profiled, and TCRdb retains in-frame clones only, with some absent. The table has 60,000 to 80,000 clones, approximately 93% seen once. The sequenced sample was blood. The source of these receptors is a male donor with vitiligo.

The chain links TRBV9 to TRBJ2-5; maybe TRBD1 (6 bases). Trimming removed 2 bases from V and 2 bases from J, with 13 bases in between. CDR1 and CDR2 from the germline V gene are SGDLS and YYNGEE. This CDR3 comprises 15 residues. The chain's CDR3 is CASSVRGSQQETQYF. For the CDR3, the DNA is TGTGCCAGCAGCGTGAGGGGGTCCCAACAAGAGACCCAGTACTTC. Full variable domain (outside the CDR3, taken from reference TRBV9 and TRBJ2-5): DSGVTQTPKHLITATGQRVTLRCSPRSGDLSVYWYQQSLDQGLQFLIQYYNGEERAKGNILERFSAQQFPDLHSELNLSSLELGDSALYFCASSVRGSQQETQYFGPGTRLLVL.

This clone was picked up one time. The chain links TRBV6-5 to TRBJ1-2; possible D gene TRBD1, 5 bases. Germline V gene lookup returns CDR1 MNHEY and CDR2 SVGAGI. Trimming stripped 6 bases from V and 2 bases from J, with 10 bases between. The CDR3 length is 13 residues. CDR3 in DNA: TGTGCCAGCAGACTCGGGGGGAACTATGGCTACACCTTC. This gives the protein CASRLGGNYGYTF.

CDR3 sequence: CASSSGHGYEQYF. In nucleotides, the CDR3 is TGTGCCAGCTCATCGGGACACGGCTACGAGCAGTACTTC. The chain carries TRBV18 and TRBJ2-7; D perhaps matches TRBD1 (6 bases). The V end was cut by 5 bases, the J end by 3 bases, with 11 bases between. Germline V gives CDR1 KGHSH, CDR2 LQKENI. CDR3 length: 13 amino acids.

The V call is TRBV7-9, the J call TRBJ1-1, with D possibly matching TRBD1 (5 bases). Germline lookup yields CDR1 SEHNR and CDR2 FQNEAQ (reference sequence). The germline V and J ends were trimmed by 5 bases and 3 bases, with 10 bases remaining between them. The length of the CDR3 is 13 residues. The chain's CDR3 is CASSPRTYTEAFF. The CDR3 nucleotides read TGTGCCAGCAGCCCGAGGACATACACTGAAGCTTTCTTT. Looking up the rest from reference TRBV7-9 and TRBJ1-1 gives the full variable domain: DTGVSQNPRHKITKRGQNVTFRCDPISEHNRLYWYRQTLGQGPEFLTYFQNEAQLEKSRLLSDRFSAERPKGSFSTLEIQRTEQGDSAMYLCASSPRTYTEAFFGQGTRLTVV.

The rearrangement uses TRBV5-6 and TRBJ2-4, with 7 nucleotides matching TRBD1. CDR3 length: 15 residues. Trimming took 4 bases from V and 1 from J; bases not matched to a gene: 5. From germline, CDR1 is SGHDT and CDR2 YYEEEE. The CDR3 protein is CASSPTGLAKNIQYF. Here the CDR3 DNA reads TGTGCCAGCAGCCCGACAGGGCTCGCCAAAAACATTCAGTACTTC.

V is TRBV7-2 and J is TRBJ2-7; a weak D match, TRBD1 (5 bases). The CDR3 runs to 15 residues. The germline gives CDR1 SGHTA, CDR2 FQGNSA. The ends were cut back, 0 bases at V and 3 bases at J, with 12 bases in the middle. CDR3 sequence (DNA): TGTGCCAGCAGCTTAGCAAGGGGTGCGATCTACGAGCAGTACTTC. Residues: CASSLARGAIYEQYF.

The chain is built from TRBV7-2 and TRBJ1-4; perhaps TRBD1 as D (5 bases). Germline-derived CDR1 and CDR2 are SGHTA and FQGNSA. The CDR3 is made up of 16 amino acids. Trimming stripped 3 bases from V and 4 bases from J, with 15 bases between. CDR3 bases: TGTGCCAGCAGCTTGTGGGCGACAGCCGATAATGAAAAACTGTTTTTT. This translates into CASSLWATADNEKLFF.

This clone was seen a few times. The chain links TRBV19 to TRBJ2-1; 9 bases fit TRBD1. The CDR3 sequence is 14 residues long. Losses at the gene ends were 4 bases for V and 4 bases for J; bases not matched to a gene: 2. The germline V gene has CDR1 LNHDA and CDR2 SQIVND (reference sequence). The chain's CDR3 is CASSKGQGYNEQFF. Written as DNA, the CDR3 is TGTGCCAGTAGTAAAGGACAGGGGTACAATGAGCAGTTCTTC. The full variable domain, in which reference TRBV19 and TRBJ2-1 provide the parts outside the CDR3, is DGGITQSPKYLFRKEGQNVTLSCEQNLNHDAMYWYRQDPGQGLRLIYYSQIVNDFQKGDIAEGYSVSREKKESFPLTVTSAQKNPTAFYLCASSKGQGYNEQFFGPGTRLTVL.

This chain connects TRBV4-1 to TRBJ1-2; D remains ambiguous. V was trimmed by 0 bases and J by 11 bases, leaving 10 bases between them. The CDR3 has 12 amino acids. The V gene's germline CDR1 is MGHRA and CDR2 YSYEKL. This chain's CDR3 is CASSQEKGLYTF. The CDR3 DNA reads as TGCGCCAGCAGCCAAGAAAAAGGACTTTACACCTTC.

The rearrangement joins TRBV27 to TRBJ2-1; D is perhaps TRBD1 (5 bases). Germline V gene data show CDR1 as MNHEY and CDR2 as SMNVEV (reference sequence). The CDR3 is 15 amino acids. V lost 5 bases, J lost 9 bases, and 20 bases lay in between. CDR3 sequence: CASSNLPAGSVEQFF. DNA for the CDR3: TGTGCCAGCAGTAATCTCCCGGCAGGGTCGGTTGAGCAGTTCTTC.